A selection of T cell receptor beta chains follows, all from one sample in a study of blood T cells in healthy people across ages. From the 5' RACE reads, TCRdb called clonotypes with MiXCR, one entry per CDR3 protein. The table includes approximately 1,000,000 distinct CDR3 sequences, under 55% detected once. The sample was blood. Receptors originate from a woman between 55 and 75 years old in good health. CDR3s include the opening cysteine and the closing phenylalanine or tryptophan. The D gene is left open where the match is weak. Only some rows state a clone size, as once, few, many or a class for expanded clones.

j_call v_call clone_size d_call cdr3_length cdr3_aa cdr3_nt
TRBJ2-1 TRBV5-4 few TRBD2 12 CASSLPGTRQFF TGTGCCAGCAGTTTACCGGGGACTAGACAGTTCTTC
TRBJ1-5 TRBV20-1 few . 16 CSARGGVGSLNQPQHF TGCAGTGCTAGAGGGGGGGTCGGCAGCTTGAATCAGCCCCAGCATTTT
TRBJ2-7 TRBV7-9 . . 14 CASSLGGPWDEQYF TGTGCCAGCAGCTTAGGAGGACCTTGGGATGAGCAGTACTTC
TRBJ2-5 TRBV12-3/TRBV12-4 . TRBD1 15 CASSLRQGAWETQYF TGTGCCAGCAGTTTGAGGCAGGGGGCCTGGGAGACCCAGTACTTC
TRBJ2-1 TRBV6-1 . . 14 CASSEVGIFNEQFF TGTGCCAGCAGTGAAGTGGGTATATTCAATGAGCAGTTCTTC
TRBJ2-1 TRBV6-6 . TRBD2 15 CASSYGGSGVGEQFF TGTGCCAGCAGTTATGGCGGGAGTGGGGTAGGGGAGCAGTTCTTC
TRBJ2-7 TRBV2 . TRBD1 13 CARGGSDSYEQYF TGTGCCAGAGGGGGCTCTGACTCCTACGAGCAGTACTTC
TRBJ1-4 TRBV4-1 few . 17 CASSQDYGVATNEKLFF TGCGCCAGCAGCCAAGATTACGGAGTTGCAACTAATGAAAAACTGTTTTTT
TRBJ2-7 TRBV20-1 once . 13 CSARKQGNYEQYF TGCAGTGCTAGAAAACAGGGTAACTACGAGCAGTACTTC
TRBJ2-1 TRBV20-1 . TRBD2 14 CSARRLASYNEQFF TGCAGTGCTAGGAGACTAGCGTCCTACAATGAGCAGTTCTTC
TRBJ2-7 TRBV27 few . 13 CASSSRPGREQYF TGTGCCAGCAGTTCCAGACCCGGTCGCGAGCAGTACTTC
TRBJ2-1 TRBV20-1 few TRBD1 14 CSARARGLYNEQFF TGCAGTGCTAGAGCCAGGGGGCTGTACAATGAGCAGTTCTTC
TRBJ2-7 TRBV21-1 . . 13 CASSNKGRYEQYF TGTGCCAGCAGCAATAAGGGGAGGTACGAGCAGTACTTC
TRBJ2-1 TRBV27 few TRBD2 16 CASSPRLAGATNEQFF TGTGCCAGCAGTCCCCGACTAGCGGGAGCTACCAATGAGCAGTTCTTC
TRBJ2-1 TRBV7-6 . TRBD2 15 CASSLTSGKANEQFF TGTGCCAGCAGCTTAACTAGCGGGAAGGCCAATGAGCAGTTCTTC
TRBJ2-5 TRBV7-9 few TRBD2 19 CASSLRLGTSGSGRETQYF TGTGCCAGCAGCTTACGGCTCGGGACTAGCGGGAGTGGGCGGGAGACCCAGTACTTC
TRBJ2-7 TRBV19 few TRBD1 15 CASSIAQGAQHEQYF TGTGCCAGTAGTATAGCGCAGGGGGCCCAGCACGAGCAGTACTTC
TRBJ2-1 TRBV6-2/TRBV6-3 few TRBD2 15 CASSYSMGGYNEQFF TGTGCCAGCAGTTACTCGATGGGGGGGTACAATGAGCAGTTCTTC
TRBJ2-4 TRBV28 few . 15 CASSMTVLAKNIQYF TGTGCCAGCAGTATGACTGTACTAGCCAAAAACATTCAGTACTTC
TRBJ2-6 TRBV6-1 few . 16 CASSQGRGTGANVLTF TGTGCCAGCAGTCAAGGGAGAGGAACTGGGGCCAACGTCCTGACTTTC
TRBJ2-2 TRBV5-1 few . 14 CASKGTPNTGELFF TGCGCCAGCAAGGGGACCCCCAACACCGGGGAGCTGTTTTTT
TRBJ2-5 TRBV5-5 . . 14 CASSPDTPQETQYF TGTGCCAGCAGCCCGGACACTCCCCAAGAGACCCAGTACTTC
TRBJ2-1 TRBV5-6 few . 15 CASSLGGLTDNEQFF TGTGCCAGCAGCCTGGGGGGGCTCACCGACAATGAGCAGTTCTTC
TRBJ1-2 TRBV3-1 many . 13 CASSQDWQDGYTF TGTGCCAGCAGCCAAGATTGGCAGGATGGCTACACCTTC
TRBJ2-2 TRBV15 . . 16 CATSRDLSVATGELFF TGTGCCACCAGCAGAGATCTTAGCGTAGCCACCGGGGAGCTGTTTTTT
TRBJ1-1 TRBV5-1 . . 15 CASSFLVNPDTEAFF TGCGCCAGCAGCTTTTTAGTGAACCCGGACACTGAAGCTTTCTTT
TRBJ2-7 TRBV7-2 . TRBD2 17 CASSSRGTSGLHNEQYF TGTGCCAGCAGCTCACGAGGGACTAGCGGCCTGCACAATGAGCAGTACTTT
TRBJ1-5 TRBV10-3 . . 14 CAISEGGAYEPQHF TGTGCCATCAGTGAGGGGGGGGCTTACGAGCCCCAGCATTTT
TRBJ2-1 TRBV7-9 . . 14 CASRTGSPYNEQFF TGTGCCAGCAGAACCGGGAGTCCCTACAATGAGCAGTTCTTC
TRBJ2-7 TRBV5-1 few . 15 CASSLLAAAPYEQYF TGCGCCAGCAGCTTGTTAGCAGCCGCTCCCTACGAGCAGTACTTC
TRBJ1-5 TRBV5-5 few TRBD1 19 CASNPALGGQGATVQPQHF TGTGCCAGCAACCCGGCCCTTGGTGGACAGGGGGCAACAGTGCAGCCCCAGCATTTT
TRBJ1-5 TRBV11-2 . . 13 CASSLDGAQPQHF TGTGCCAGCAGCTTAGATGGGGCCCAGCCCCAGCATTTT
TRBJ2-7 TRBV6-2/TRBV6-3 few . 11 CASSYYREQYF TGTGCCAGCAGTTACTATCGCGAGCAGTACTTC
TRBJ2-1 TRBV7-9 . . 14 CASSLATQRDEQFF TGTGCCAGCAGCTTAGCAACCCAACGGGATGAGCAGTTCTTC
TRBJ2-3 TRBV7-2 . . 14 CASSSTARTDTQYF TGTGCCAGCAGCTCCACTGCTAGGACAGATACGCAGTATTTT
TRBJ2-7 TRBV21-1 . . 15 CASSRQGQPSYEQYF TGTGCCAGCAGCCGACAGGGTCAACCCTCCTACGAGCAGTACTTC
TRBJ2-1 TRBV5-1 . . 17 CASSLAASGLLGDEQFF TGCGCCAGCAGCTTGGCCGCATCGGGACTGCTTGGCGATGAGCAGTTCTTC
TRBJ2-5 TRBV7-9 . . 15 CASSPLGSSGETQYF TGTGCCAGCAGCCCGCTAGGATCTTCGGGAGAGACCCAGTACTTC
TRBJ2-7 TRBV10-3 . . 10 CATGDYEQYF TGTGCCACCGGGGACTACGAGCAGTACTTC
TRBJ2-1 TRBV9 . . 16 CASSVGGGTGNNEQFF TGTGCCAGCAGCGTAGGTGGAGGAACAGGGAACAATGAGCAGTTCTTC
TRBJ1-2 TRBV6-1 . . 13 CASNEGGGGGYTF TGTGCCAGCAACGAAGGAGGGGGAGGTGGCTACACCTTC
TRBJ2-4 TRBV11-2 . . 15 CASSLIVGLKNIQYF TGTGCCAGCAGCTTAATCGTAGGCCTCAAAAACATTCAGTACTTC
TRBJ2-3 TRBV7-9 . . 15 CACSLGAPGTDTQYF TGTGCCTGCAGCTTGGGCGCCCCCGGCACAGATACGCAGTATTTT
TRBJ2-4 TRBV3-1 few . 16 CASSRGGAGPKNIQYF TGTGCCAGCAGCCGAGGGGGGGCGGGCCCCAAAAACATTCAGTACTTC
TRBJ2-7 TRBV28 . TRBD1 18 CANPDRDRIPKGVDEQYF TGTGCCAACCCTGACCGGGACAGGATACCCAAAGGGGTCGACGAGCAGTACTTC
TRBJ2-7 TRBV3-1 once . 14 CASSQADFAYEQYF TGTGCCAGCAGCCAAGCGGACTTCGCCTACGAGCAGTACTTC
TRBJ1-1 TRBV25-1 . . 12 CASSKMGTEAFF TGTGCCAGCAGTAAAATGGGAACTGAAGCTTTCTTT
TRBJ2-5 TRBV20-1 few . 13 CSARVPPQETQYF TGCAGTGCTAGGGTACCACCCCAAGAGACCCAGTACTTC
TRBJ2-5 TRBV12-3/TRBV12-4 . TRBD1 15 CASSLGDRVIETQYF TGTGCCAGCAGTTTAGGCGACAGGGTTATTGAGACCCAGTACTTC
TRBJ1-2 TRBV2 few TRBD1 13 CASSFGTGTGYTF TGTGCCAGCAGCTTCGGGACAGGGACCGGCTACACCTTC
TRBJ1-2 TRBV29-1 . TRBD1 15 CSVGQAGIARGGYTF TGCAGCGTAGGACAGGCCGGGATTGCTAGGGGAGGCTACACCTTC